The 29 T cell receptor beta chains given below trace back to one sample, sequenced in a study of blood T cell repertoires in COVID-19. Method: immunoSEQ multiplex PCR; TCRdb's copy keeps in-frame clones and lacks some. The table includes 190,000 or so clones, about 88% detected once. What was sequenced was peripheral blood. The source is a woman aged 25 to 39 with active or convalescent COVID-19.

The chain recombines TRBV7-6 with TRBJ2-3, with D unresolved. Trimming stripped 4 bases from V and 0 bases from J, with 2 bases between. Germline V CDR1 and CDR2: SGHVS, FNYEAQ. CDR3 length: 12 residues. CDR3 protein: CASSSSTDTQYF. CDR3 DNA sequence: TGTGCCAGCAGCTCGAGCACAGATACGCAGTATTTT.

The chain combines TRBV19 with TRBJ2-6; possible D gene TRBD1, 6 bases. Trimming took off 3 bases at V and 1 base at J, with 13 bases between the two ends. Germline CDR1 reads LNHDA; CDR2 reads SQIVND (reference sequence). This CDR3 is built from 17 residues. The CDR3 bases are TGTGCCAGTAGTATCGCACAGGGCGCGTCTGGGGCCAACGTCCTGACTTTC. Translated, it gives CASSIAQGASGANVLTF.

The chain links TRBV2 to TRBJ2-3; no reliable D call. V lost 9 bases to trimming and J lost 2 bases, with 6 bases between them. This CDR3 region has 11 residues. CDR1 is SNHLY, CDR2 FYNNEI, per germline. DNA for the CDR3: TGTGCCAGGGGCATCACAGATACGCAGTATTTT. It codes for CARGITDTQYF.

The V call is TRBV4-2, the J call TRBJ1-2; 12 bases line up with TRBD1. The CDR3 extends over 17 amino acids. From germline, CDR1 is LGHNA and CDR2 YNFKEQ. V dropped 4 bases and J dropped 4; count of bases not matched to a gene: 10. The CDR3 sequence: CASSRTGTGGAVYGYTF. For the CDR3, the DNA is TGTGCCAGCAGCCGGACCGGGACAGGGGGCGCAGTCTATGGCTACACCTTC.

This chain connects TRBV5-4 to TRBJ1-6, with 11 bases aligning to TRBD1. The CDR3 spans 17 residues. Unmatched junction bases numbered 12, after V lost 4 bases and J lost 9 bases. The germline V gene encodes CDR1 SGHNT and CDR2 YYREEE (reference sequence). This chain's CDR3 is CASSKGQGATLGSPLHF. The CDR3 bases are TGTGCCAGCAGCAAAGGACAGGGGGCTACCCTAGGTTCACCCCTCCACTTT. Full variable domain (rest looked up from reference TRBV5-4 and TRBJ1-6): ETGVTQSPTHLIKTRGQQVTLRCSSQSGHNTVSWYQQALGQGPQFIFQYYREEENGRGNFPPRFSGLQFPNYSSELNVNALELDDSALYLCASSKGQGATLGSPLHFGNGTRLTVT.

V and J are TRBV18 and TRBJ2-7; D may be TRBD1 (6 bases). The CDR3 extends over 11 amino acids. Trimming pared 8 bases from V and 5 bases from J, leaving 10 bases between. Germline V CDR1 and CDR2: KGHSH, LQKENI. The CDR3 loop is CASATGNEQYF. The CDR3 DNA follows: TGTGCCAGCGCAACAGGGAACGAGCAGTACTTC.

V and J are TRBV9 and TRBJ1-3; D is undetermined. CDR3 length: 14 amino acids. The germline V gene has CDR1 SGDLS and CDR2 YYNGEE. V shed 4 bases and J shed 8 bases, with 16 bases lying between them. CDR3 sequence reads: CASSPPIEVDTIYF. The DNA of the CDR3 is TGTGCCAGCAGCCCCCCGATAGAGGTGGACACCATATATTTT. Combining the CDR3 with reference TRBV9 and TRBJ1-3 gives the whole variable domain DSGVTQTPKHLITATGQRVTLRCSPRSGDLSVYWYQQSLDQGLQFLIQYYNGEERAKGNILERFSAQQFPDLHSELNLSSLELGDSALYFCASSPPIEVDTIYFGEGSWLTVV.

The chain has TRBV10-3 and TRBJ2-7, with TRBD2 matching over 11 bases. Trimming removed 7 bases from V and 7 bases from J; junction bases left unmatched: 9. The CDR3 sequence is 14 residues long. Germline CDR1 ENHRY, CDR2 SYGVKD. The CDR3 reads CAIMMTSGKGEQYF. In nucleotides, the CDR3 is TGTGCCATCATGATGACTAGCGGGAAGGGAGAGCAGTACTTC.

CDR3 sequence: CASSSLRGQMNTEAFF. The CDR3 DNA sequence: TGTGCCAGCAGCTCCCTAAGGGGACAGATGAACACTGAAGCTTTCTTT. V and J are TRBV13 and TRBJ1-1; 7 bases align to TRBD1. With V trimmed by 4 bases and J by 0 bases, 8 bases remained unmatched. The CDR3 runs to 16 residues. Germline CDR1 and CDR2: PRHDT and FYEKMQ (reference sequence).

The chain couples TRBV28 to TRBJ2-3, with TRBD2 matching over 12 bases. Germline CDR1 and CDR2: MDHEN and SYDVKM. The ends lost 5 bases at V and 3 bases at J; junction bases unmatched: 3. CDR3 length equals 15 residues. The CDR3 sequence is CASSLAGGPTDTQYF. DNA of the CDR3: TGTGCCAGCAGTCTAGCGGGAGGGCCGACAGATACGCAGTATTTT.

The table lists this clone with a count of one. The V gene is TRBV19, the J gene TRBJ1-5, with 7 bases that match TRBD1. J lost 5 bases, V lost 3 bases, and 7 bases had no gene match. CDR3 size: 15 residues. The germline gives CDR1 LNHDA, CDR2 SQIVND (reference sequence). The CDR3: CASSIQGVYHQPQHF. The CDR3 coding sequence is TGTGCCAGTAGTATTCAGGGGGTTTACCATCAGCCCCAGCATTTT.

This chain joins TRBV25-1 and TRBJ1-1; 7 nucleotides align to TRBD1. Trimming took 1 base from V and 2 from J; bases not matched to a gene: 4. Germline CDR1 MGHDK, CDR2 SYGVNS. The CDR3 covers 15 residues. The CDR3 sequence: CASSEFGTDNTEAFF. CDR3 DNA sequence: TGTGCCAGCAGTGAATTCGGGACAGATAACACTGAAGCTTTCTTT.

The chain employs TRBV28 and TRBJ2-7; 9 bases are shared with TRBD1. Trimming removed 4 bases from V and 5 bases from J; junction bases left unmatched: 9. The CDR3 is made up of 15 amino acids. Germline V lookup: CDR1 MDHEN, CDR2 SYDVKM. CDR3 bases: TGTGCCAGCAGTTACAACAGGGGGCTTATGAACGAGCAGTACTTC. Translation: CASSYNRGLMNEQYF.

The chain employs TRBV2 and TRBJ1-6; 7 nucleotides agree with TRBD1. After removal of 5 bases from V and 7 bases from J, the junction contained 5 bases not matched to a gene. CDR1 is SNHLY, CDR2 FYNNEI, per germline. The CDR3 loop spans 14 amino acids. The CDR3 spells CASSPDRDNSPLHF. CDR3 DNA sequence: TGTGCCAGCAGTCCCGACAGGGACAATTCACCCCTCCACTTT. The full variable domain, in which reference TRBV2 and TRBJ1-6 provide the parts outside the CDR3, is EPEVTQTPSHQVTQMGQEVILRCVPISNHLYFYWYRQILGQKVEFLVSFYNNEISEKSEIFDDQFSVERPDGSNFTLKIRSTKLEDSAMYFCASSPDRDNSPLHFGNGTRLTVT.

The rearrangement links TRBV5-1 to TRBJ1-1; no definite D call. This CDR3 is 14 amino acids long. V lost 0 bases, J lost 4 bases, and 10 bases lay in between. Per germline, CDR1 SGHRS and CDR2 YFSETQ. The CDR3 loop is CASSLGSYGTEAFF. CDR3 bases: TGCGCCAGCAGCTTGGGGAGTTATGGCACTGAAGCTTTCTTT. Drawing the rest from reference TRBV5-1 and TRBJ1-1, the complete variable domain is KAGVTQTPRYLIKTRGQQVTLSCSPISGHRSVSWYQQTPGQGLQFLFEYFSETQRNKGNFPGRFSGRQFSNSRSEMNVSTLELGDSALYLCASSLGSYGTEAFFGQGTRLTVV.

This chain's CDR3 is CASSLTQGNYGYTF. DNA for the CDR3: TGCGCCAGCAGCCTAACCCAGGGTAACTATGGCTACACCTTC. J is TRBJ1-2 and V is TRBV5-1; TRBD1 might be the D (5 bases). V dropped 4 bases and J dropped 1 base, with 11 bases sitting between them. Germline V gene sequence: CDR1 SGHRS, CDR2 YFSETQ. The CDR3 covers 14 residues.

The rearrangement joins TRBV10-3 to TRBJ1-3; unclear D gene. With 0 bases removed from V and 4 bases from J, the gap between germline ends came to 13 bases. Germline values: CDR1 ENHRY, CDR2 SYGVKD. The CDR3 runs to 16 residues. CDR3 protein: CAISESMSSEGNTIYF. The CDR3 region has the DNA TGTGCCATCAGTGAGTCGATGAGTAGCGAGGGAAACACCATATATTTT.

The sample holds one count of this clone. The chain combines TRBV5-1 with TRBJ1-1; perhaps TRBD1 as D (5 bases). The V end was cut by 0 bases, the J end by 3 bases, with 12 bases between. The CDR3 is 15 residues long. CDR1 and CDR2 from the germline V gene are SGHRS and YFSETQ. The CDR3 coding sequence is TGCGCCAGCAGCTTGGTAGGACGGGGGGACACTGAAGCTTTCTTT. As protein: CASSLVGRGDTEAFF.

In this sample, this clone turned up a few times. V and J are TRBV5-8 and TRBJ2-1; tentatively, D is TRBD2 (6 bases). There are 17 residues in the CDR3. Germline CDR1 SGHTS, CDR2 YDEGEE. Between the trimmed V and J ends, which lost 4 bases and 0 bases, there was a span of 17 bases. The CDR3 sequence: CASSTGLATSSYNEQFF. Here the CDR3 DNA reads TGTGCCAGCAGCACCGGCCTAGCGACGAGCTCCTACAATGAGCAGTTCTTC.

The rearrangement links TRBV11-3 to TRBJ1-6; D is perhaps TRBD1 (5 bases). Germline CDR1 and CDR2: SGHNT and YENEEA. The CDR3 extends over 18 amino acids. Deletions cut 1 base from V and 6 bases from J, with 19 bases between. CDR3 sequence: CASSLGPRVLRRNSPLHF. The CDR3 nucleotides are TGTGCCAGCAGCTTAGGACCCAGGGTCTTGAGGCGTAATTCACCCCTCCACTTT.

V is TRBV30 and J is TRBJ1-1; no reliable D call. Per the germline V gene, CDR1 is GTSNPN and CDR2 is SVGIG (reference sequence). The CDR3 is 13 residues long. With 4 bases removed from V and 4 bases from J, the gap between germline ends came to 13 bases. The CDR3 region has the DNA TGTGCCTGGACCAGAGGACTGACCACTGAAGCTTTCTTT. It encodes CAWTRGLTTEAFF.

This chain joins TRBV28 and TRBJ1-1, with D perhaps matching TRBD1 (5 bases). Germline V gene sequence: CDR1 MDHEN, CDR2 SYDVKM. The CDR3 totals 13 residues. V was cut by 6 bases and J by 9 bases, with 17 bases left in between. CDR3 DNA sequence: TGTGCCAGCAGGTTTCAGGGAACTCAACAAGCTTTCTTT. Protein: CASRFQGTQQAFF.

This clone appeared a few times. The chain links TRBV27 to TRBJ2-2; 9 nucleotides line up with TRBD1. The CDR3 consists of 14 residues. CDR1 and CDR2 from the germline V gene are MNHEY and SMNVEV (reference sequence). V trimming: 6 bases; J trimming: 4 bases; junction bases outside the gene matches: 3. Here the CDR3 reads CASRGQGSTGELFF. CDR3 in DNA: TGTGCCAGCAGGGGACAGGGCTCCACCGGGGAGCTGTTTTTT.

This rearrangement joins TRBV6-6 to TRBJ1-2, with 7 bases fitting TRBD1. From germline, CDR1 is MNHNY and CDR2 SVGAGI (reference sequence). With V trimmed by 8 bases and J by 2 bases, 2 bases remained unmatched. CDR3 size: 12 residues. The DNA of the CDR3 is TGTGCCAGCTCGACAGGGAACTATGGCTACACCTTC. Protein product: CASSTGNYGYTF.

The chain employs TRBV5-1 and TRBJ2-5, with unresolved D. Per germline, CDR1 SGHRS and CDR2 YFSETQ. The germline V and J ends were trimmed by 6 bases and 2 bases, with 14 bases remaining between them. The CDR3 length is 14 residues. CDR3 DNA sequence: TGCGCCAGCAATGTCTACGGTGTACAAGAGACCCAGTACTTC. This encodes CASNVYGVQETQYF.

This chain connects TRBV7-2 to TRBJ1-4; 7 nucleotides match TRBD1. V lost 0 bases and J lost 5; bases outside the gene matches: 9. The V gene's germline CDR1 is SGHTA and CDR2 FQGNSA. The CDR3 length is 17 residues. CDR3 sequence reads: CASSLAGAGTVNEKLFF. The DNA of the CDR3 is TGTGCCAGCAGCTTAGCAGGTGCCGGGACAGTAAATGAAAAACTGTTTTTT.

This clone was seen only once. V is TRBV5-1 and J is TRBJ1-4, with 10 bases matching TRBD1. This CDR3 contains 15 residues. V dropped 0 bases and J dropped 8; count of bases not matched to a gene: 4. Per germline, CDR1 SGHRS and CDR2 YFSETQ. As DNA, the CDR3 is TGCGCCAGCAGCTTGGGGACAGGGGGAAGCGAAAAACTGTTTTTT. This codes for CASSLGTGGSEKLFF.

The chain links TRBV19 to TRBJ2-2; a possible D gene is TRBD2 (6 bases). CDR3 length equals 14 residues. V lost 5 bases and J lost 5, with 12 bases in between. The germline V gene has CDR1 LNHDA and CDR2 SQIVND (reference sequence). CDR3 bases: TGTGCCAGTAGTTGGTCTAGCGAGACCGGGGAGCTGTTTTTT. Translation: CASSWSSETGELFF.

This chain links TRBV6-6 with TRBJ2-4; 9 bases align to TRBD2. This CDR3 is 16 amino acids long. Trimming at V came to 4 bases and at J to 2 bases, leaving 6 bases not matched to a gene. Germline V gene sequence: CDR1 MNHNY, CDR2 SVGAGI (reference sequence). In DNA, the CDR3 is TGTGCCAGCAGTTTTTCGGGACTAGCCCCCAAAAACATTCAGTACTTC. Translation gives CASSFSGLAPKNIQYF.